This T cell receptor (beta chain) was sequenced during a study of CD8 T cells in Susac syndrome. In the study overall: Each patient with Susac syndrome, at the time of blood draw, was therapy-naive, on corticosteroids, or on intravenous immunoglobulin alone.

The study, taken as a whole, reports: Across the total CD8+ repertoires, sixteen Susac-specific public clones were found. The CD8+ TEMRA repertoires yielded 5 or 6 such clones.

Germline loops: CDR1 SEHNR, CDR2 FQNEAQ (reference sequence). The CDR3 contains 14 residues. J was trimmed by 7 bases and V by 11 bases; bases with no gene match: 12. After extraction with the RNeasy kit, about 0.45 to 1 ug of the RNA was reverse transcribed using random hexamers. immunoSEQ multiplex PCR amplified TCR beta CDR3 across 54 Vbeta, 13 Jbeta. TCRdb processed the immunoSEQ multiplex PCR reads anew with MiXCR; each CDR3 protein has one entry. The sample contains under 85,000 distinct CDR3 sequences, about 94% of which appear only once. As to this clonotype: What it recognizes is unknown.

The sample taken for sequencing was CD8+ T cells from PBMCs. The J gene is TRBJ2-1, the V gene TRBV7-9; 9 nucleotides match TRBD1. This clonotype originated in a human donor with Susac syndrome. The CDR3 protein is CAGDRDRDWNEQFF. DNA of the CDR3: TGTGCCGGTGACCGGGACAGGGATTGGAATGAGCAGTTCTTC.